The 21 T cell receptor beta chains given below trace back to one sample, sequenced in a study of OX40 agonist ivuxolimab in advanced cancers. The data were produced by immunoSEQ multiplex PCR, yet TCRdb's version contains in-frame clones alone and is incomplete. The repertoire holds roughly 67,000 clones, with about 88% as singletons. The starting material was CD4+ or CD8+ T cells sorted from blood, obtained in a trial of the OX40 agonist ivuxolimab. The source of these receptors is an adult with an advanced solid tumor such as melanoma, head and neck, liver or kidney cancer.

V is TRBV5-4 and J is TRBJ2-1; perhaps TRBD1 as D (6 bases). The CDR3 has 14 residues. Trimming took off 3 bases at V and 2 bases at J, with 9 bases between the two ends. Germline CDR1 SGHNT, CDR2 YYREEE (reference sequence). CDR3 loop: CASSSRDTYNEQFF. In DNA, the CDR3 is TGTGCCAGCAGCTCCCGGGACACCTACAATGAGCAGTTCTTC.

This rearrangement joins TRBV7-2 to TRBJ2-3; D uncertain. The CDR3 extends over 15 amino acids. The V end lost 1 base, the J end lost 1 base, and 9 bases lay between the germline ends. CDR1 and CDR2 (germline): SGHTA, FQGNSA. CDR3: CASSLGAAGTDTQYF. Here the CDR3 DNA reads TGTGCCAGCAGCTTAGGGGCAGCTGGCACAGATACGCAGTATTTT.

The CDR3 nucleotides are TGTGCCAGCAGCGTTGGAGGGACTGGGGCCAACGTCCTGACTTTC. Amino acid sequence: CASSVGGTGANVLTF. The chain carries TRBV5-4 and TRBJ2-6, with D maybe TRBD2 (6 bases). This CDR3 has 15 residues. The V end was cut by 4 bases, the J end by 2 bases, with 10 bases between. CDR1 SGHNT and CDR2 YYREEE come from the germline V gene (reference sequence). Full variable domain (rest looked up from reference TRBV5-4 and TRBJ2-6): ETGVTQSPTHLIKTRGQQVTLRCSSQSGHNTVSWYQQALGQGPQFIFQYYREEENGRGNFPPRFSGLQFPNYSSELNVNALELDDSALYLCASSVGGTGANVLTFGAGSRLTVL.

CDR3 sequence: CASSFGTENSPLHF. The CDR3 DNA is TGTGCCAGCAGTTTCGGGACAGAGAATTCACCCCTCCACTTT. The chain joins TRBV27 to TRBJ1-6, with 7 nucleotides matching TRBD1. From germline, CDR1 is MNHEY and CDR2 SMNVEV (reference sequence). The J segment lost 7 bases and the V segment lost 3 bases, leaving 3 bases of the junction unmatched. The CDR3 extends over 14 amino acids.

The chain employs TRBV6-6 and TRBJ2-6; D perhaps matches TRBD1 (5 bases). There are 15 residues in the CDR3. Germline loops: CDR1 MNHNY, CDR2 SVGAGI (reference sequence). V lost 5 bases and J lost 5, with 13 bases in between. As DNA, the CDR3 is TGTGCCAGCAGTGACCCGGACACGAGGGCCAACGTCCTGACTTTC. Translated, it gives CASSDPDTRANVLTF.

This chain links TRBV7-9 with TRBJ2-7; 8 bases agree with TRBD2. Trimming removed 0 bases from V and 6 bases from J; junction bases left unmatched: 16. There are 18 residues in the CDR3. Looked up from germline, CDR1 is SEHNR and CDR2 is FQNEAQ (reference sequence). CDR3 residues: CASSLAGVFGTRVAEQYF. DNA of the CDR3: TGTGCCAGCAGCTTAGCGGGGGTCTTCGGGACTAGAGTGGCCGAGCAGTACTTC.

The gene calls are TRBV5-5 and TRBJ1-2; D gene ambiguous. CDR3 length equals 15 residues. Trimming cost V 4 bases and J 8 bases, with 21 bases left between them. In germline, CDR1 is SGHKS, CDR2 YYEKEE (reference sequence). The CDR3 DNA reads as TGTGCCAGCAGCCAACCAAACGAGGGTGTGAGAGGCTACACCTTC. This encodes CASSQPNEGVRGYTF.

The J gene is TRBJ2-3, the V gene TRBV7-3, with a possible D match to TRBD2 (6 bases). The CDR3 has 13 residues. From germline, CDR1 is SGHTA and CDR2 FQGTGA. Trimming took 5 bases from V and 6 from J, leaving 12 bases between them. CDR3 region: CASSAGTADTQYF. The DNA for the CDR3 is TGTGCCAGCAGCGCCGGGACTGCGGATACGCAGTATTTT.

This chain uses TRBV19 with TRBJ2-5, with 12 positions matching TRBD1. This CDR3 region has 15 residues. Germline assignment: CDR1 LNHDA and CDR2 SQIVND (reference sequence). Trimming took 8 bases from V and 5 from J; bases not matched to a gene: 9. The CDR3 sequence is CASSVGQGAIETQYF. As DNA, the CDR3 is TGTGCCAGTTCTGTGGGACAGGGGGCGATTGAGACCCAGTACTTC.

The chain is built from TRBV6-5 and TRBJ2-7; TRBD1 matches 9 bases. V trimming: 2 bases; J trimming: 1 base; junction bases outside the gene matches: 3. The CDR3 covers 15 residues. Germline V gives CDR1 MNHEY, CDR2 SVGAGI. CDR3 coding DNA: TGTGCCAGCAGTTACGTGGGGACAGGGTCCTACGAGCAGTACTTC. This gives the protein CASSYVGTGSYEQYF.

The rearrangement links TRBV7-9 to TRBJ2-5, with TRBD1 matching 7 bases. Looked up from germline, CDR1 is SEHNR and CDR2 is FQNEAQ (reference sequence). CDR3 length equals 14 residues. Trimming removed 5 bases from V and 0 bases from J; junction bases left unmatched: 3. For the CDR3, the DNA is TGTGCCAGCAGCCGGACAGGCGACCAAGAGACCCAGTACTTC. Its translation is CASSRTGDQETQYF.

The gene calls are TRBV7-9 and TRBJ2-7; maybe TRBD2 (6 bases). V lost 5 bases, J lost 2 bases, and 13 bases lay in between. CDR3 size: 14 residues. Germline V gene data show CDR1 as SEHNR and CDR2 as FQNEAQ (reference sequence). CDR3 DNA sequence: TGTGCCAGCAGCCCAGGGACTGGCCCCTACGAGCAGTACTTC. Amino acid sequence: CASSPGTGPYEQYF.

The count of this clone is one. The genes are TRBV19 and TRBJ1-1, with no clear D. CDR1 LNHDA and CDR2 SQIVND come from the germline V gene (reference sequence). V lost 11 bases to trimming and J lost 11 bases, with 9 bases between them. The CDR3 has 8 residues. The CDR3 is CAPNGAFF. CDR3 nucleotide sequence: TGTGCCCCTAACGGGGCTTTCTTT.

The genes are TRBV2 and TRBJ2-5; TRBD1 matches 8 bases. CDR3 size: 14 residues. V shed 5 bases, J shed 5 bases, and the junction held 7 bases outside the gene matches. Germline values: CDR1 SNHLY, CDR2 FYNNEI. CDR3 sequence: CASSSTGVHETQYF. CDR3 nucleotide sequence: TGTGCCAGCAGTTCGACAGGGGTCCACGAGACCCAGTACTTC.

This sequence joins TRBV27 and TRBJ1-5; D possibly corresponds to TRBD1 (5 bases). CDR3 length: 15 residues. Per germline, CDR1 MNHEY and CDR2 SMNVEV (reference sequence). The germline V and J ends were trimmed by 8 bases and 2 bases, with 16 bases remaining between them. Here the CDR3 DNA reads TGTGCCAGCCGGGACCCCACCTCAGGCAATCAGCCCCAGCATTTT. Its translation: CASRDPTSGNQPQHF.

The sample holds one count of this clone. This same CDR3 is encoded by further DNA sequences in the sample. CDR3 protein: CASSLAGPPGELFF. As DNA, the CDR3 is TGCGCCAGCAGCTTGGCTGGCCCCCCCGGGGAGCTGTTTTTT. V is TRBV5-1 and J is TRBJ2-2; no clear D. The germline CDR1 and CDR2 sequences are SGHRS and YFSETQ. The V end lost 0 bases, the J end lost 6 bases, and 9 bases lay between the germline ends. CDR3 length equals 14 residues.

V and J are TRBV18 and TRBJ2-7; D may correspond to TRBD1 or TRBD2 (5 bases each). Germline V gives CDR1 KGHSH, CDR2 LQKENI. Trimming removed 2 bases at V and 2 bases at J, with 13 bases between. The CDR3 consists of 15 residues. In DNA, the CDR3 is TGTGCCAGCTCACCAGATTCTGGGGGTGCCTACGAGCAGTACTTC. This translates into CASSPDSGGAYEQYF.

The chain has TRBV5-1 and TRBJ2-5, with TRBD1 matching over 10 bases. The CDR3 spans 16 residues. The germline V gene encodes CDR1 SGHRS and CDR2 YFSETQ. V lost 4 bases, J lost 3 bases, and 9 bases stayed unmatched. In DNA, the CDR3 is TGCGCCAGCAGCCGAGCCCGGACAGGGGGGGAAGAGACCCAGTACTTC. Translated: CASSRARTGGEETQYF.

The genes are TRBV27 and TRBJ2-6; D gene ambiguous. This CDR3 contains 16 residues. Germline CDR1 MNHEY, CDR2 SMNVEV (reference sequence). V lost 5 bases and J 1 base, leaving 12 bases between the germline ends. The CDR3 protein is CASSVSYRSGANVLTF. CDR3 in DNA: TGTGCCAGCAGTGTCTCCTACCGATCTGGGGCCAACGTCCTGACTTTC.

The chain combines TRBV29-1 with TRBJ1-2; 7 positions match TRBD1. The trim removed 6 bases at V and 7 bases at J, leaving 8 bases unmatched. Germline CDR1 reads SQVTM; CDR2 reads ANQGSEA. This CDR3 has 12 amino acids. The CDR3 spells CSVMTGIRGYTF. The CDR3, as DNA: TGCAGCGTGATGACAGGGATCCGTGGCTACACCTTC. Supplemented by reference TRBV29-1 and TRBJ1-2, the full variable domain reads SAVISQKPSRDICQRGTSLTIQCQVDSQVTMMFWYRQQPGQSLTLIATANQGSEATYESGFVIDKFPISRPNLTFSTLTVSNMSPEDSSIYLCSVMTGIRGYTFGSGTRLTVV.

This clone was seen a single time. V usage is TRBV18 and J usage is TRBJ2-5, with D unclear. This CDR3 region has 16 residues. Deletions cut 2 bases from V and 7 bases from J, with 20 bases between. Germline loops: CDR1 KGHSH, CDR2 LQKENI. The CDR3 sequence: CASSPGYGSVAGTQYF. The CDR3 DNA follows: TGTGCCAGCTCACCAGGGTACGGGTCGGTTGCAGGGACCCAGTACTTC.